One TCR beta chain is described in this entry. CDR1 and CDR2 from the germline V gene are SGHTS and YDEGEE. V was cut by 0 bases and J by 0 bases, with 9 bases left in between. The CDR3 contains 16 residues. The data stem from a study of T cell changes during pregnancy in multiple sclerosis. Clones were read by immunoSEQ multiplex PCR, and TCRdb kept only the in-frame ones, dropping some. The table has roughly 93,000 clones, about 91% seen once. The TCR originated in a female donor in good health, enrolled as a control in a pregnancy study. The genes are TRBV5-8 and TRBJ1-4; possibly TRBD1 for D (5 bases). This specimen was peripheral blood, taken in the first trimester of pregnancy. The CDR3 nucleotides read TGTGCCAGCAGCTTGGGCAGGGCCCCAACTAATGAAAAACTGTTTTTT. Translated: CASSLGRAPTNEKLFF.